These 16 T cell receptor beta chains came from one sample sequenced in a study of blood T cell repertoires in COVID-19. The method was immunoSEQ multiplex PCR; TCRdb's version includes in-frame clones alone and lacks a portion of them. The table shows about 180,000 clones, with roughly 83% occurring only once. The specimen sequenced was peripheral blood. Every receptor here comes from a young man with active or convalescent COVID-19.

The chain has TRBV19 and TRBJ1-5; D is ambiguous. The CDR3 length is 14 residues. Germline values: CDR1 LNHDA, CDR2 SQIVND (reference sequence). V dropped 5 bases and J dropped 0 bases, with 8 bases sitting between them. The CDR3 nucleotides read TGTGCCAGTAGTCTGCAGTATAGCAATCAGCCCCAGCATTTT. Its protein product is CASSLQYSNQPQHF.

The V call is TRBV27, the J call TRBJ1-1; D is undetermined. V lost 0 bases to trimming and J lost 4 bases, with 9 bases between them. The CDR3 is 14 residues long. Germline values: CDR1 MNHEY, CDR2 SMNVEV (reference sequence). The CDR3 coding sequence is TGTGCCAGCAGTTTATCTTACAGTACCACTGAAGCTTTCTTT. Amino acids: CASSLSYSTTEAFF.

The rearrangement joins TRBV18 to TRBJ2-1; TRBD2 is a possible D gene (6 bases). Germline values: CDR1 KGHSH, CDR2 LQKENI. The V gene lost 4 bases and the J gene lost 9 bases, with 16 bases spanning the gap. The CDR3 runs 14 residues. CDR3 amino acids: CASSRRDSDAEQFF. CDR3 DNA: TGTGCCAGCTCACGACGGGACTCAGACGCTGAGCAGTTCTTC.

This chain uses TRBV30 with TRBJ1-2; D unclear. This CDR3 spans 13 amino acids. V lost 0 bases, J lost 6 bases, and 11 bases lay in between. The germline CDR1 and CDR2 sequences are GTSNPN and SVGIG (reference sequence). The CDR3: CAWSVAFGDGYTF. DNA of the CDR3: TGTGCCTGGAGTGTAGCTTTTGGAGATGGCTACACCTTC.

This chain joins TRBV15 and TRBJ2-3; 9 positions match TRBD2. From germline, CDR1 is LNHNV and CDR2 YYDKDF (reference sequence). Losses at the gene ends were 3 bases for V and 4 bases for J; bases not matched to a gene: 5. The CDR3 consists of 15 residues. CDR3 nucleotides: TGTGCCACCAGCAGGCGGGGGGGCAGGCCAGATACGCAGTATTTT. Translation: CATSRRGGRPDTQYF.

This chain uses TRBV7-8 with TRBJ2-1; D gene uncertain. Germline V lookup: CDR1 SGHVS, CDR2 FQNEAQ. V lost 2 bases and J 6 bases, leaving 8 bases between the germline ends. This CDR3 is 13 amino acids long. CDR3 sequence reads: CASSLSSGNEQFF. In nucleotides, the CDR3 is TGTGCCAGCAGCTTATCCTCCGGCAATGAGCAGTTCTTC.

The chain combines TRBV30 with TRBJ1-1; D is unclear. The V and J ends lost 5 bases and 1 base respectively, with 14 bases between them. CDR1 is GTSNPN and CDR2 is SVGIG in the germline V gene (reference sequence). CDR3 length equals 14 residues. The CDR3 sequence: CAWGSPLRNTEAFF. The CDR3 coding sequence is TGTGCCTGGGGTTCACCCCTAAGGAACACTGAAGCTTTCTTT.

This chain connects TRBV5-1 to TRBJ1-6; TRBD1 aligns across 7 bases. Germline CDR1 and CDR2: SGHRS and YFSETQ. With 5 bases clipped from V and 9 bases from J, the junction kept 5 bases outside the gene matches. This CDR3 is 13 amino acids long. The CDR3 bases are TGCGCCAGCAGTTTTGGGGACAGTTCACCCCTCCACTTT. This gives the protein CASSFGDSSPLHF.

The chain employs TRBV5-8 and TRBJ1-5, with TRBD1 identical over 7 bases. The CDR3 consists of 16 residues. V was clipped by 4 bases and J by 1 base; unmatched bases: 8. CDR1 and CDR2 from the germline V gene are SGHTS and YDEGEE. DNA for the CDR3: TGTGCCAGCAGCAAAGGACAGGAGGTCAGCAATCAGCCCCAGCATTTT. It yields the protein CASSKGQEVSNQPQHF.

The V and J genes are TRBV12-5 and TRBJ2-1, with 9 bases fitting TRBD2. Per the germline V gene, CDR1 is LGHNT and CDR2 is FRNRAP. V lost 4 bases to trimming and J lost 9 bases; unmatched junction nucleotides: 7. This CDR3 comprises 14 residues. The CDR3 DNA is TGTGCTAGTGGTTCCGGGACTAGCTGGAGTGAGCAGTTCTTC. Its protein is CASGSGTSWSEQFF.

This clone was detected once. The same CDR3 arises from other DNA sequences in this sample as well. The chain employs TRBV5-4 and TRBJ2-3; 10 bases are a match to TRBD2. The CDR3 is 15 amino acids. Per germline, CDR1 SGHNT and CDR2 YYREEE (reference sequence). Trimming cost V 2 bases and J 1 base; bases outside gene matches: 1. The CDR3 loop reads CASSLSGGGTDTQYF. DNA for the CDR3: TGTGCCAGCAGCTTAAGCGGGGGGGGCACAGATACGCAGTATTTT.

A single count supports this clone. This CDR3 reads CATSRPQGEAFF. The DNA for the CDR3 is TGTGCCACCAGCAGACCGCAGGGAGAAGCTTTCTTT. The chain combines TRBV15 with TRBJ1-1; perhaps TRBD1 as D (5 bases). V was pared by 2 bases and J by 8 bases, with 9 bases between. This CDR3 is built from 12 residues. The germline gives CDR1 LNHNV, CDR2 YYDKDF (reference sequence).

The V and J genes are TRBV5-1 and TRBJ2-1; D possibly corresponds to TRBD2 (7 bases). V lost 3 bases and J 6 bases, leaving 28 bases between the germline ends. The CDR3 is 19 residues long. Germline V lookup: CDR1 SGHRS, CDR2 YFSETQ. The chain's CDR3 is CASSSRGASGTVGGNEQFF. CDR3 sequence (DNA): TGCGCCAGCAGCTCACGGGGGGCCTCCGGGACCGTGGGGGGCAATGAGCAGTTCTTC.

This chain joins TRBV6-5 and TRBJ2-7; no clear D gene. V dropped 7 bases and J dropped 6 bases, with 10 bases sitting between them. Germline V gene lookup returns CDR1 MNHEY and CDR2 SVGAGI. The CDR3 loop spans 11 amino acids. CDR3 protein: CASTASGEQYF. In DNA form, the CDR3 reads TGTGCCAGCACCGCCTCCGGCGAGCAGTACTTC.

The chain employs TRBV7-8 and TRBJ1-4, with TRBD1 identical over 9 bases. The CDR3 consists of 15 residues. Germline CDR1 is SGHVS and CDR2 is FQNEAQ. V dropped 5 bases and J dropped 7; count of bases not matched to a gene: 8. This CDR3 reads CASSLWTGEGEKLFF. The CDR3 bases are TGTGCCAGCAGCCTATGGACAGGGGAGGGTGAAAAACTGTTTTTT.

The gene calls are TRBV5-1 and TRBJ2-2; 9 bases map to TRBD1. Germline V gene sequence: CDR1 SGHRS, CDR2 YFSETQ. V lost 6 bases, J lost 4 bases, and 16 bases stayed unmatched. This CDR3 region has 18 residues. CDR3 sequence reads: CASTKLGGTGTFTGELFF. CDR3 in DNA: TGCGCCAGCACCAAGCTCGGCGGGACAGGGACCTTCACCGGGGAGCTGTTTTTT.